This T cell receptor (beta chain) was observed in a study of OX40 agonist ivuxolimab in advanced cancers. Background for the entire study: Ivuxolimab, which targeted the costimulatory receptor OX40 (CD134), was an agonistic, fully human IgG2 monoclonal antibody. Intravenous ivuxolimab was administered to patients every 2 weeks at six dose levels: 0.01, 0.1, 0.3, 1.5, 3 and 10 mg/kg. Among the roughly 52 dose-escalation patients, approximately 20 had hepatocellular carcinoma, around 15 melanoma, 9 renal cell carcinoma and 9 head and neck cancer. In the dose-escalation cohort, 65% to 85% of patients were male, and the mean age was around 60 years with a range of about 23 to 79. Prior anti-PD-1, anti-PD-L1 or anti-CTLA-4 therapy was permitted, and checkpoint inhibitors had been received by roughly 42% of dose-escalation patients. Partial responses occurred in three dose-escalation patients: two with cutaneous melanoma and one with hepatocellular carcinoma. Peripheral TCRbeta sequencing aimed to test whether ivuxolimab altered TCR sequence diversity and caused clonal T-cell expansion. The paper covers the monotherapy dose-escalation part of the phase I ivuxolimab trial, which included N ≈ 54 patients. General findings and caveats noted by the study authors: Clonal expansion of both CD4+ and CD8+ blood T cells was observed from baseline to week 6 at doses 0.1 to 3.0 mg/kg. After ivuxolimab, expanded clones were on average more numerous among CD8+ T cells than among CD4+ T cells. Which antigens the clonally expanded peripheral T cells were specific for was not determined. Low levels of normalized T-cell clonal expansion were also seen in some patients who did not respond. Partial responders in the 0.1-3.0 mg/kg groups had among the lowest normalized peripheral clonal expansion, especially among CD8+ T cells.

Patients with a history of autoimmune disease or receiving systemic immunosuppression were excluded from the trial. Peripheral blood for TCR sequencing was drawn from every dose cohort at baseline, at cycle 4 day 1 and at cycle 7 day 1. The samples were taken from a phase I, first-in-human, multicenter, open-label dose-escalation trial of ivuxolimab. Adults with locally advanced or metastatic melanoma, renal cell carcinoma, hepatocellular carcinoma or head and neck squamous cell carcinoma were enrolled in the trial. Before TCR sequencing, CD4+ and CD8+ T cells were separately sorted from peripheral blood. The CDR3 holds 15 amino acids from the cysteine to the phenylalanine. Only the CDR3 DNA is retained, 45 bases long and in frame from the first base. Sequences KGHSH (CDR1) and LQKENI (CDR2) are obtained from the germline V gene. V and J lose 2 bases and 7 bases, and a span of 12 bases separates them.

A word on this clone: Its antigen is not yet known. No base quality values were provided; no much bigger clone lies one nucleotide off.

Genomic DNA was extracted from sorted cells for sequencing of the TCRbeta CDR3 region. The immunoSEQ Assay was used for sequencing of TCRbeta CDR3 regions. TCRdb re-hosts the immuneACCESS table, in-frame sequences only. Its copies lack some clones; in the studies checked, an unresolved V gene accounts for under half of them, and the cause for the rest is not known. This sample lists tens of thousands of clones; approximately 86% were detected once. The ten biggest clones cover 5.9% of the sample. The sequence joins TRBV18 to TRBJ1-6, with a tentative D gene TRBD1 over 5 matching bases. The starting material was CD4+ or CD8+ T cells sorted from blood, obtained in a trial of the OX40 agonist ivuxolimab. This sequence originates from an adult with an advanced solid tumor such as melanoma, head and neck, liver or kidney cancer. The DNA reads as follows: TGTGCCAGCTCACCATCGGAAGCAGGGAATTCACCCCTCCACTTT. The translation is CASSPSEAGNSPLHF.